Shown below are 27 T cell receptor beta chains from a single sample sequenced in a study of immune cell composition in non-small cell lung cancer. Generated by immunoSEQ multiplex PCR, the TCRdb table keeps only in-frame clones and is missing some. The repertoire consists of roughly 3,500 clones, with around 74% occurring once and the leading ten covering 20%. Normal lung sampling was at least 3 cm from the tumour, as distant as possible. Material: non-adjacent lung tissue. These receptors were obtained from a human donor with non-small cell lung cancer.

V and J are TRBV5-4 and TRBJ1-6; D unresolved. Germline V gene sequence: CDR1 SGHNT, CDR2 YYREEE (reference sequence). CDR3 length: 16 amino acids. Deletions cut 4 bases from V and 7 bases from J, with 18 bases between. CDR3 amino acids: CASSPRSDNPNSPLHF. DNA for the CDR3: TGTGCCAGCAGCCCGCGGTCCGATAACCCCAATTCACCCCTCCACTTT.

This rearrangement joins TRBV5-1 to TRBJ2-7; D not resolved. V was shortened by 3 bases and J by 0 bases, with 10 bases between the two germline ends. From germline, CDR1 is SGHRS and CDR2 YFSETQ. The CDR3 totals 14 residues. The CDR3 sequence: CASSYGLSSYEQYF. CDR3 DNA: TGCGCCAGCAGCTATGGTCTTAGCTCCTACGAGCAGTACTTC.

In its sample, this clone was seen a few times. The rearrangement uses TRBV7-3 and TRBJ2-5; weak D call: TRBD2 (5 bases). Deletions cut 5 bases from V and 5 bases from J, with 12 bases between. Germline CDR1 SGHTA, CDR2 FQGTGA. There are 13 residues in the CDR3. Here the CDR3 reads CASSDSVGETQYF. CDR3 DNA: TGTGCCAGCAGCGATAGCGTAGGCGAGACCCAGTACTTC.

A single count supports this clone. J is TRBJ2-1 and V is TRBV15; possibly TRBD2 for D (6 bases). CDR3 length: 14 amino acids. Between the trimmed V and J ends, which lost 3 bases and 9 bases, there was a span of 15 bases. Germline V gene sequence: CDR1 LNHNV, CDR2 YYDKDF (reference sequence). The CDR3 region has the DNA TGTGCCACCAGCAGTGGTCTAGCGAAGCTTGAGCAGTTCTTC. Protein product: CATSSGLAKLEQFF.

This clone occurred a few times. V usage is TRBV18 and J usage is TRBJ2-7; 7 bases agree with TRBD1. The ends lost 3 bases at V and 0 bases at J; junction bases unmatched: 5. Germline V gene lookup returns CDR1 KGHSH and CDR2 LQKENI. This CDR3 is 15 amino acids long. CDR3 coding DNA: TGTGCCAGCTCACCGCAGGGACAGCGCTCCTACGAGCAGTACTTC. Amino acids: CASSPQGQRSYEQYF.

This clone was counted once. V usage is TRBV19 and J usage is TRBJ1-1, with D tentatively TRBD1 (5 bases). This CDR3 contains 14 residues. The germline CDR1 and CDR2 sequences are LNHDA and SQIVND (reference sequence). Between the trimmed V and J ends, which lost 3 bases and 5 bases, there was a span of 13 bases. CDR3 coding DNA: TGTGCCAGTAGTATCGTAGGGGCCTGGACTGAAGCTTTCTTT. Amino acid sequence: CASSIVGAWTEAFF. The whole variable domain, remainder taken from reference TRBV19 and TRBJ1-1, is DGGITQSPKYLFRKEGQNVTLSCEQNLNHDAMYWYRQDPGQGLRLIYYSQIVNDFQKGDIAEGYSVSREKKESFPLTVTSAQKNPTAFYLCASSIVGAWTEAFFGQGTRLTVV.

This sequence joins TRBV19 and TRBJ1-2; 9 nucleotides align to TRBD1. In germline, CDR1 is LNHDA, CDR2 SQIVND (reference sequence). The V and J ends lost 3 bases and 8 bases, in that order; junction bases with no gene match: 13. The length of the CDR3 is 16 residues. In DNA form, the CDR3 reads TGTGCCAGTAGTATCGATTACTCCGGGACAGGGATCGGCTACACCTTC. It codes for CASSIDYSGTGIGYTF.

Within the sample, this clone is medium-sized (0.01 to 0.1%). The rearrangement links TRBV5-4 to TRBJ1-1; D unresolved. The germline V gene encodes CDR1 SGHNT and CDR2 YYREEE (reference sequence). This CDR3 region has 12 residues. V lost 0 bases to trimming and J lost 6 bases, with 6 bases between them. The CDR3 DNA reads as TGTGCCAGCAGCTTGGACACAGCTGAAGCTTTCTTT. Translated: CASSLDTAEAFF.

A single count supports this clone. The V gene is TRBV6-5, the J gene TRBJ2-2; tentatively, D is TRBD2 (6 bases). Germline V gene sequence: CDR1 MNHEY, CDR2 SVGAGI. Trimming left V 6 bases short and J 1 base short, with 12 bases between. This CDR3 is 15 amino acids long. The CDR3 bases are TGTGCCAGCAGAAACGGGGGTTGGAACACCGGGGAGCTGTTTTTT. Translating gives CASRNGGWNTGELFF.

The chain links TRBV4-1 to TRBJ2-1, with a tentative D call TRBD1 (8 bases). Germline CDR1 and CDR2: MGHRA and YSYEKL. Trimming took 5 bases from V and 5 from J, leaving 16 bases between them. The CDR3 runs to 15 residues. CDR3 coding DNA: TGCGCCAGCAGCTCTAGACAGGGGAGGGACAATGAGCAGTTCTTC. Encoded protein: CASSSRQGRDNEQFF.

This sequence joins TRBV9 and TRBJ2-3; D is possibly TRBD2 (6 bases). CDR1 and CDR2 from the germline V gene are SGDLS and YYNGEE. This CDR3 is 15 amino acids long. V was shortened by 0 bases and J by 7 bases, with 15 bases between the two germline ends. CDR3 amino acids: CASSVGGGPTNTQYF. CDR3 coding DNA: TGTGCCAGCAGCGTAGGTGGAGGGCCCACTAATACGCAGTATTTT.

The chain couples TRBV6-5 to TRBJ1-5, with 9 bases lining up with TRBD1. In germline, CDR1 is MNHEY, CDR2 SVGAGI. The CDR3 loop spans 15 amino acids. V was clipped by 8 bases and J by 5 bases; unmatched bases: 10. The CDR3 DNA reads as TGTGCCAGCGGTAATCCGGGACAGGGAGATCAGCCCCAGCATTTT. This codes for CASGNPGQGDQPQHF.

V and J are TRBV2 and TRBJ1-2; D possibly corresponds to TRBD1 (6 bases). Trimming shortened V by 6 bases and J by 5 bases, and 19 bases separated the two germline ends. The CDR3 consists of 15 residues. Germline V gives CDR1 SNHLY, CDR2 FYNNEI. The CDR3 spells CASRTGLDRRYGYTF. CDR3 in DNA: TGTGCCAGCAGGACAGGTCTCGACCGGAGATATGGCTACACCTTC. The variable domain in full, with the rest retrieved from reference TRBV2 and TRBJ1-2, is EPEVTQTPSHQVTQMGQEVILRCVPISNHLYFYWYRQILGQKVEFLVSFYNNEISEKSEIFDDQFSVERPDGSNFTLKIRSTKLEDSAMYFCASRTGLDRRYGYTFGSGTRLTVV.

V gene TRBV19 combines with J gene TRBJ2-7, with 7 bases matching TRBD1. V lost 3 bases, J lost 3 bases, and 5 bases stayed unmatched. CDR3 length: 14 amino acids. CDR1 LNHDA and CDR2 SQIVND come from the germline V gene (reference sequence). The CDR3 coding sequence is TGTGCCAGTAGTATCGGCACAGGGGTCTACGAGCAGTACTTC. Protein sequence: CASSIGTGVYEQYF.

This clone was picked up a small number of times. V gene TRBV29-1 combines with J gene TRBJ2-1; D possibly corresponds to TRBD2 (6 bases). Germline V gene sequence: CDR1 SQVTM, CDR2 ANQGSEA. V lost 0 bases and J lost 6, with 9 bases in between. The CDR3 covers 13 residues. This CDR3 is CSVEDWRANEQFF. Written as DNA, the CDR3 is TGCAGCGTTGAAGATTGGAGGGCCAATGAGCAGTTCTTC.

The rearrangement links TRBV5-1 to TRBJ2-5; 11 bases map to TRBD2. The CDR3 consists of 16 residues. Germline V gives CDR1 SGHRS, CDR2 YFSETQ. The ends lost 2 bases at V and 3 bases at J; junction bases unmatched: 6. The CDR3 loop is CASSFDFSGGEETQYF. CDR3 sequence (DNA): TGCGCCAGCAGCTTTGATTTTAGCGGGGGGGAAGAGACCCAGTACTTC.

By share, this clone counts as medium-sized. The chain couples TRBV9 to TRBJ2-7; the match to TRBD1 covers 9 bases. The CDR3 extends over 15 amino acids. V dropped 0 bases and J dropped 4; count of bases not matched to a gene: 5. Looked up from germline, CDR1 is SGDLS and CDR2 is YYNGEE. CDR3 sequence reads: CASSVAGTGRYEQYF. The CDR3 coding sequence is TGTGCCAGCAGCGTAGCTGGGACAGGGCGGTACGAGCAGTACTTC.

The chain links TRBV5-4 to TRBJ1-2; D gene unclear. The CDR3 covers 14 residues. Germline V CDR1 and CDR2: SGHNT, YYREEE (reference sequence). V was cut by 7 bases and J by 6 bases, with 19 bases left in between. The CDR3 DNA is TGTGCCAGCGGCAGCGGTGGGAGGGCAAATGGCTACACCTTC. Translation: CASGSGGRANGYTF.

The rearrangement links TRBV6-1 to TRBJ1-2; D is unclear. This CDR3 is built from 15 residues. V dropped 8 bases and J dropped 0 bases, with 16 bases sitting between them. CDR1 and CDR2 from the germline V gene are MNHNS and SASEGT. The CDR3 bases are TGTGCCAGCGGACGGTCGGGGTTTACTAACTATGGCTACACCTTC. Its protein product is CASGRSGFTNYGYTF.

This rearrangement joins TRBV15 to TRBJ2-7, with TRBD2 identical over 7 bases. The CDR3 runs 15 residues. Germline values: CDR1 LNHNV, CDR2 YYDKDF (reference sequence). V lost 1 base to trimming and J lost 2 bases; unmatched junction nucleotides: 5. The CDR3 is CATSRVAGVTYEQYF. CDR3 in DNA: TGTGCCACCAGCAGAGTGGCGGGGGTAACCTACGAGCAGTACTTC. Looking up the rest from reference TRBV15 and TRBJ2-7 gives the full variable domain: DAMVIQNPRYQVTQFGKPVTLSCSQTLNHNVMYWYQQKSSQAPKLLFHYYDKDFNNEADTPDNFQSRRPNTSFCFLDIRSPGLGDTAMYLCATSRVAGVTYEQYFGPGTRLTVT.

This clone is labeled as medium-sized. The genes are TRBV6-6 and TRBJ2-5, with D maybe TRBD1 (5 bases). CDR1 and CDR2 (germline): MNHNY, SVGAGI (reference sequence). Trimming shortened V by 2 bases and J by 4 bases, and 14 bases separated the two germline ends. The CDR3 spans 15 residues. CDR3 DNA: TGTGCCAGCAGTTACCTCTCCATTGGGGCAGAGACCCAGTACTTC. Translating it yields CASSYLSIGAETQYF.

The rearrangement uses TRBV5-1 and TRBJ2-5, with a tentative D call TRBD2 (6 bases). CDR3 length: 14 residues. V was clipped by 1 base and J by 1 base, with 8 bases between them. The V gene's germline CDR1 is SGHRS and CDR2 YFSETQ. The CDR3 is CASSLIAVQETQYF. In DNA, the CDR3 is TGCGCCAGCAGCTTGATAGCGGTCCAAGAGACCCAGTACTTC.

This chain uses TRBV11-2 with TRBJ2-3, with 11 bases lining up with TRBD1. Germline CDR1 is SGHAT and CDR2 is FQNNGV. Trimming took 5 bases from V and 3 from J; bases not matched to a gene: 10. This CDR3 has 17 residues. CDR3 sequence (DNA): TGTGCCAGCAGCCCTTGGGGGGGGACAGGGGGTACAGATACGCAGTATTTT. Its protein product is CASSPWGGTGGTDTQYF.

This rearrangement joins TRBV30 to TRBJ1-4; no clear D. The germline V and J ends were trimmed by 1 base and 11 bases, with 11 bases remaining between them. CDR3 size: 12 residues. Germline values: CDR1 GTSNPN, CDR2 SVGIG (reference sequence). The CDR3 DNA follows: TGTGCCTGGAGTGCTTGGGGAGGTAAACTGTTTTTT. Residues: CAWSAWGGKLFF.

This clone came up a few times. The chain links TRBV10-3 to TRBJ1-1; unclear D gene. This CDR3 is built from 13 residues. V was cut by 1 base and J by 10 bases, with 13 bases left in between. CDR1 ENHRY and CDR2 SYGVKD come from the germline V gene. The CDR3 loop is CAISEWREKGAFF. In DNA form, the CDR3 reads TGTGCCATCAGTGAGTGGAGGGAGAAGGGAGCTTTCTTT.

This sequence joins TRBV6-9 and TRBJ1-6, with a tentative D call TRBD1 (6 bases). Germline CDR1 and CDR2: MNHGY and SVAAGI. The CDR3 runs to 14 residues. Trimming took 6 bases from V and 7 from J, leaving 13 bases between them. The CDR3 nucleotides read TGTGCCAGCAGAACTACAGGGCGGAATTCACCCCTCCACTTT. It is translated as CASRTTGRNSPLHF.

The V gene is TRBV7-2, the J gene TRBJ2-3; TRBD1 matches at 9 bases. The CDR3 has 14 residues. Germline CDR1 SGHTA, CDR2 FQGNSA. After removal of 7 bases from V and 1 base from J, the junction contained 3 bases not matched to a gene. In nucleotides, the CDR3 is TGTGCCAGCACACAGGGGGCCGGCACAGATACGCAGTATTTT. Protein product: CASTQGAGTDTQYF.